These 4 T cell receptor beta chains were sequenced from one sample in a study of CD8+ T cells in alopecia areata. Extracted RNA was reverse transcribed into cDNA, the sequencing template. The protocol was immunoSEQ multiplex PCR, while the TCRdb copy is restricted to in-frame clones and leaves out a portion. The sample includes roughly 250,000 clones, around 64% of them seen just once. The sample's treatment: oral pan-JAK inhibitor, 5-10 mg twice daily. Sequenced material: CD4+ T cells sorted from blood, taken at week 52, from a patient treated with tofacitinib. These receptors were taken from a human donor with alopecia areata.

A few counts support this clone. The chain couples TRBV2 to TRBJ1-1; D remains ambiguous. This CDR3 contains 15 residues. Germline V gene data show CDR1 as SNHLY and CDR2 as FYNNEI. V dropped 6 bases and J dropped 0 bases, with 14 bases sitting between them. CDR3 amino acids: CASSSVLSLNTEAFF. DNA of the CDR3: TGTGCCAGCAGCTCCGTTCTGTCCTTGAACACTGAAGCTTTCTTT.

This chain joins TRBV9 and TRBJ1-6, with D possibly matching TRBD1 (6 bases). Trimming left V 4 bases short and J 6 bases short, with 23 bases between. Germline CDR1 SGDLS, CDR2 YYNGEE. This CDR3 comprises 18 residues. CDR3: CASSRRGVGRGGNSPLHF. The CDR3 bases are TGTGCCAGCAGCCGGCGGGGAGTTGGCAGGGGAGGTAATTCACCCCTCCACTTT.

The rearrangement joins TRBV7-2 to TRBJ1-2; possibly TRBD1 for D (5 bases). The CDR3 covers 13 residues. V was cut by 0 bases and J by 7 bases, with 9 bases left in between. The germline V gene has CDR1 SGHTA and CDR2 FQGNSA. CDR3 protein: CASSLAAGSGYTF. CDR3 nucleotide sequence: TGTGCCAGCAGCTTAGCGGCAGGGAGTGGCTACACCTTC.

The J gene is TRBJ2-1, the V gene TRBV5-1; 8 nucleotides align to TRBD1. CDR3 size: 18 residues. Trimming took 1 base from V and 7 from J; bases not matched to a gene: 16. CDR1 SGHRS and CDR2 YFSETQ come from the germline V gene. The CDR3 is CASSLNPTGGLVLNEQFF. The CDR3 nucleotides read TGCGCCAGCAGCTTGAACCCAACAGGGGGTCTCGTTTTGAATGAGCAGTTCTTC.